This T cell receptor (beta chain) was identified during a study of neoadjuvant anti-PD-1 for oral cavity cancer. Here immunoSEQ multiplex PCR was the method, and the copy in TCRdb shows in-frame clones only, minus some. The sample has more than 5,500 clones, about 50% seen once; the top ten hold roughly 28%. V was trimmed by 1 base and J by 4 bases, leaving 5 bases between them. The CDR3 spans 12 residues. Germline CDR1 reads MNHNS; CDR2 reads SASEGT. This chain links TRBV6-1 with TRBJ2-7; perhaps TRBD2 as D (5 bases). This clonotype was obtained from a person between 40 and 85 years old with oral cavity squamous cell carcinoma. The source was tumor tissue, collected before nivolumab (anti-PD-1) treatment. In nucleotides, the CDR3 is TGTGCCAGCAGTGAAGGCGGGTACGAGCAGTACTTC. Translating gives CASSEGGYEQYF.